This T cell receptor beta chain originates from a study of blood T cells in healthy people across ages. Germline V lookup: CDR1 MNHEY, CDR2 SVGEGT. The CDR3 is 16 residues long. Trimming took off 2 bases at V and 2 bases at J, with 15 bases between the two ends. Combining a sample-barcoded 5' primer with a J-beta primer mix, a second PCR ran for 7 to 11 cycles. Tags on each cDNA molecule came from a template-switch adaptor with 12 random nucleotides. TCRdb analysed the 5' RACE reads with MiXCR anew, one entry per CDR3 protein. Here the sample spans almost 550,000 distinct CDR3 sequences, about 24% being singletons. The same data also went into a second study, on T cells of mothers and their children.

The sequence was obtained from a boy aged 10-17 years in good health. Sequenced: blood. The chain carries TRBV6-2 or TRBV6-3 and TRBJ2-5; D assignment may be TRBD1 or TRBD2 (5 bases each). CDR3 DNA: TGTGCCAGCAGTTACAGTTTGGGGGATTGGCAAGAGACCCAGTACTTC. Its protein is CASSYSLGDWQETQYF.